A single sample is the source of the 23 T cell receptor beta chains below, sequenced in a study of blood T cell repertoires in COVID-19. Profiled with immunoSEQ multiplex PCR; TCRdb holds only in-frame clones, not every one. The repertoire holds 70,000 to 75,000 clones, with around 90% as singletons. The sample taken for sequencing was peripheral blood. These TCRs come from a human donor in a cohort sampled during active COVID-19.

The chain is built from TRBV9 and TRBJ2-2; a weak D match, TRBD1 (6 bases). Germline-derived CDR1 and CDR2 are SGDLS and YYNGEE. The CDR3 contains 13 residues. Trimming removed 1 base at V and 10 bases at J, with 11 bases between. The CDR3 DNA reads as TGTGCCAGCAGCGTAAGGGGGACGATGGAGCTGTTTTTT. Translation: CASSVRGTMELFF.

V gene TRBV19 combines with J gene TRBJ2-2; 14 bases are shared with TRBD2. The CDR3 covers 19 residues. V lost 5 bases and J lost 4; bases outside the gene matches: 12. Germline lookup yields CDR1 LNHDA and CDR2 SQIVND (reference sequence). The CDR3 DNA sequence: TGTGCCAGTAGTCGCCATGGACTAGCGGGAGGCCTATCCACCGGGGAGCTGTTTTTT. Protein product: CASSRHGLAGGLSTGELFF.

The sample holds a few counts of this clone. The rearrangement links TRBV10-1 to TRBJ1-2; 10 nucleotides match TRBD1. This CDR3 is 13 amino acids long. V shed 6 bases, J shed 8 bases, and the junction held 6 bases outside the gene matches. CDR1 is WNHNN and CDR2 is SYGVQD in the germline V gene (reference sequence). The CDR3 sequence: CASRPGQGNGYTF. The CDR3 DNA reads TGCGCCAGCAGACCGGGACAGGGGAACGGCTACACCTTC.

The gene calls are TRBV11-2 and TRBJ2-4; TRBD2 is a possible D gene (6 bases). The CDR3 runs 15 residues. Germline CDR1 reads SGHAT; CDR2 reads FQNNGV. V dropped 5 bases and J dropped 1 base, with 12 bases sitting between them. The CDR3 region has the DNA TGTGCCAGCAGCCCTATTCGGGGGGCCAAAAACATTCAGTACTTC. It translates to CASSPIRGAKNIQYF. The whole variable domain, remainder taken from reference TRBV11-2 and TRBJ2-4, is EAGVAQSPRYKIIEKRQSVAFWCNPISGHATLYWYQQILGQGPKLLIQFQNNGVVDDSQLPKDRFSAERLKGVDSTLKIQPAKLEDSAVYLCASSPIRGAKNIQYFGAGTRLSVL.

The chain combines TRBV3-1 (or the pseudogene TRBV3-2) with TRBJ2-1; maybe TRBD2 (5 bases). The germline gives CDR1 LGHDT, CDR2 YNNKEL (reference sequence). The V end was cut by 6 bases, the J end by 4 bases, with 13 bases between. The CDR3 runs 14 residues. Here the CDR3 DNA reads TGTGCCAGCAGTATCAACGGACTGTACAATGAGCAGTTCTTC. Its translation: CASSINGLYNEQFF.

The gene calls are TRBV4-2 and TRBJ2-7; D may be TRBD1 (6 bases). V was trimmed by 3 bases and J by 0 bases, leaving 15 bases between them. The germline V gene has CDR1 LGHNA and CDR2 YNFKEQ. The CDR3 totals 16 residues. The CDR3 bases are TGTGCCAGCAGCCAGGGGTCTGACAGGAGCTCCTACGAGCAGTACTTC. This codes for CASSQGSDRSSYEQYF.

The gene calls are TRBV15 and TRBJ2-6, with a possible D match to TRBD2 (6 bases). This CDR3 comprises 15 residues. V lost 6 bases, J lost 4 bases, and 13 bases lay in between. The germline V gene has CDR1 LNHNV and CDR2 YYDKDF (reference sequence). CDR3 nucleotides: TGTGCCACCAGGTGGAGGGGTGCAGGGGCCAACGTCCTGACTTTC. Residues: CATRWRGAGANVLTF.

The chain links TRBV11-2 to TRBJ2-1; D uncertain. The CDR3 is 13 residues long. V gave up 2 bases and J gave up 5 bases, with 7 bases separating them. Germline values: CDR1 SGHAT, CDR2 FQNNGV. For the CDR3, the DNA is TGTGCCAGCAGCTTAATTAGAAACAATGAGCAGTTCTTC. It translates to CASSLIRNNEQFF.

The V gene is TRBV19, the J gene TRBJ2-5, with D unresolved. Germline loops: CDR1 LNHDA, CDR2 SQIVND (reference sequence). V dropped 3 bases and J dropped 5 bases, with 7 bases sitting between them. This CDR3 is built from 12 residues. CDR3 coding DNA: TGTGCCAGTAGTATGTCCCAGGAGACCCAGTACTTC. The encoded protein is CASSMSQETQYF.

This clone was found a few times. The chain has TRBV27 and TRBJ1-6, with D possibly TRBD1 on 5 matching bases. The V end lost 6 bases, the J end lost 6 bases, and 15 bases lay between the germline ends. The CDR3 is made up of 15 amino acids. Germline V gene sequence: CDR1 MNHEY, CDR2 SMNVEV (reference sequence). The CDR3 DNA is TGTGCCAGCAGCCAGAGACAGATCTTTAATTCACCCCTCCACTTT. As protein: CASSQRQIFNSPLHF.

DNA of the CDR3: TGTGCCAGCAGTTACGGAGGCACTAACGAAGAGACCCAGTACTTC. It is translated as CASSYGGTNEETQYF. The J gene is TRBJ2-5, the V gene TRBV6-2 or TRBV6-3; weak D call: TRBD2 (5 bases). V lost 2 bases to trimming and J lost 3 bases, with 13 bases between them. Germline V lookup: CDR1 MNHEY, CDR2 SVGEGT. The CDR3 loop spans 15 amino acids.

V usage is TRBV7-9 and J usage is TRBJ2-3; TRBD2 agrees at 8 bases. Trimming cost V 8 bases and J 0 bases; bases outside gene matches: 4. The CDR3 loop spans 14 amino acids. Per the germline V gene, CDR1 is SEHNR and CDR2 is FQNEAQ (reference sequence). Here the CDR3 DNA reads TGTGCCAGCCTTGAGCGGGGGAGCACAGATACGCAGTATTTT. This encodes CASLERGSTDTQYF.

The V gene is TRBV15, the J gene TRBJ2-1; TRBD2 might be the D (5 bases). Trimming shortened V by 3 bases and J by 8 bases, and 11 bases separated the two germline ends. The CDR3 is 13 amino acids. CDR1 LNHNV and CDR2 YYDKDF come from the germline V gene (reference sequence). CDR3 bases: TGTGCCACCAGCAGTCCTGCGGGCGATGAGCAGTTCTTC. Its translation: CATSSPAGDEQFF.

The sample holds one count of this clone. DNA of the CDR3: TGTGCCAGCAGCTTTAGCGGGGATAATCAGCCCCAGCATTTT. Protein: CASSFSGDNQPQHF. This chain links TRBV7-9 with TRBJ1-5; D call uncertain. Trimming cost V 3 bases and J 4 bases, with 10 bases left between them. CDR3 length: 14 amino acids. Looked up from germline, CDR1 is SEHNR and CDR2 is FQNEAQ (reference sequence).

J is TRBJ1-6 and V is TRBV5-1; possibly TRBD1 for D (5 bases). The CDR3 covers 15 residues. CDR1 and CDR2 from the germline V gene are SGHRS and YFSETQ. V shed 4 bases and J shed 9 bases, with 17 bases lying between them. The CDR3 DNA sequence: TGCGCCAGCAGCCCCGCGGGGGGGGTCGGTTCACCCCTCCACTTT. Protein: CASSPAGGVGSPLHF.

This clone has more than one count but fewer than ten. The chain recombines TRBV28 with TRBJ2-1; D is uncertain. This CDR3 contains 13 residues. Germline V lookup: CDR1 MDHEN, CDR2 SYDVKM. The V end lost 3 bases, the J end lost 7 bases, and 10 bases lay between the germline ends. The CDR3 protein is CASSLGSSNEQFF. The CDR3 bases are TGTGCCAGCAGTTTGGGCAGTTCAAATGAGCAGTTCTTC.

This clone was picked up one time. V usage is TRBV19 and J usage is TRBJ2-5; D may be TRBD1 (6 bases). The CDR3 has 13 amino acids. Germline V gene lookup returns CDR1 LNHDA and CDR2 SQIVND (reference sequence). The V end lost 3 bases, the J end lost 3 bases, and 8 bases lay between the germline ends. This CDR3 is CASSIRTEETQYF. The CDR3 DNA sequence: TGTGCCAGTAGTATCAGGACAGAAGAGACCCAGTACTTC. Supplemented by reference TRBV19 and TRBJ2-5, the full variable domain reads DGGITQSPKYLFRKEGQNVTLSCEQNLNHDAMYWYRQDPGQGLRLIYYSQIVNDFQKGDIAEGYSVSREKKESFPLTVTSAQKNPTAFYLCASSIRTEETQYFGPGTRLLVL.

J is TRBJ1-1 and V is TRBV24-1; weak D call: TRBD1 (5 bases). Germline assignment: CDR1 KGHDR and CDR2 SFDVKD. This CDR3 comprises 13 residues. The V and J ends lost 3 bases and 10 bases respectively, with 14 bases between them. The CDR3 nucleotides are TGTGCCACCAGTGATCCGCAGGGCCTAGGAGCTTTCTTT. Amino acids: CATSDPQGLGAFF.

This clone appeared once. The gene calls are TRBV27 and TRBJ2-4, with D possibly being TRBD2 (5 bases). The CDR3 runs to 14 residues. V lost 6 bases, J lost 4 bases, and 13 bases lay in between. CDR1 and CDR2 (germline): MNHEY, SMNVEV (reference sequence). For the CDR3, the DNA is TGTGCCAGCAGCGACCGCGGGCCTAAAAACATTCAGTACTTC. Protein: CASSDRGPKNIQYF.

The CDR3 nucleotides read TGTGCCAGCAGTCCCGGACTAGCGCCTGCGGATACGCAGTATTTT. Encoded protein: CASSPGLAPADTQYF. The J gene is TRBJ2-3, the V gene TRBV6-5, with TRBD2 identical over 9 bases. The CDR3 is 15 residues long. Germline V gene data show CDR1 as MNHEY and CDR2 as SVGAGI. V was pared by 5 bases and J by 6 bases, with 9 bases of the junction left unmatched.

The CDR3 here is CASSLRASGGPSSYNEQFF. The DNA of the CDR3 is TGTGCCAGCAGCTTAAGGGCTAGCGGGGGACCTAGCTCCTACAATGAGCAGTTCTTC. The gene calls are TRBV7-8 and TRBJ2-1; 10 positions match TRBD2. With V trimmed by 2 bases and J by 0 bases, 10 bases remained unmatched. The CDR3 totals 19 residues. Germline CDR1 is SGHVS and CDR2 is FQNEAQ.

This clone has a single count. The junction departs from germline at one end; a sequencing error may be responsible. This chain uses TRBV6-2 or TRBV6-3 with TRBJ2-1; no definite D call. This CDR3 is built from 12 residues. CDR1 and CDR2 from the germline V gene are MNHEY and SVGEGT. The CDR3 DNA is TGTGCCAGCAGTTACTCATACATTGAGCAGTTCTTC. Amino acids: CASSYSYIEQFF.

This CDR3 reads CASSLLGTSSYEQYF. The CDR3, as DNA: TGCGCCAGCAGCCTCCTTGGGACATCCTCCTACGAGCAGTACTTC. This chain joins TRBV5-1 and TRBJ2-7; perhaps TRBD1 as D (6 bases). V was cut by 4 bases and J by 0 bases, with 14 bases left in between. This CDR3 is 15 amino acids long. Per germline, CDR1 SGHRS and CDR2 YFSETQ.